These 7 T cell receptor beta chains were all obtained from the same sample, sequenced in a study of identical twins. TCRdb re-analysed the 5' RACE reads in MiXCR, keeping a single row per CDR3 protein. The table shows fewer than 250,000 distinct CDR3 sequences, with approximately 9% occurring only once. The sequencing input was memory (CD45RO+) T cells sorted from blood. The receptors here all came from a woman aged 18-29 years in good health.

This rearrangement joins TRBV6-2 or TRBV6-3 to TRBJ2-7, with 11 bases that match TRBD2. CDR1 is MNHEY, CDR2 SVGEGT, per germline. V shed 6 bases, J shed 7 bases, and the junction held 11 bases outside the gene matches. This CDR3 has 15 amino acids. The CDR3 region is CASSPLAGGDGEQYF. The DNA for the CDR3 is TGTGCCAGCAGCCCGCTAGCGGGAGGTGACGGGGAGCAGTACTTC.

The chain carries TRBV20-1 and TRBJ2-3; D possibly corresponds to TRBD1 (6 bases). This CDR3 has 11 amino acids. Between the trimmed V and J ends, which lost 5 bases and 10 bases, there was a span of 13 bases. Germline CDR1 DFQATT, CDR2 SNEGSKA (reference sequence). The chain's CDR3 is CSAGGQRAQYF. The CDR3 coding sequence is TGCAGTGCTGGAGGACAGAGGGCGCAGTATTTT.

V and J are TRBV20-1 and TRBJ2-7; D is unclear. CDR1 is DFQATT, CDR2 SNEGSKA, per germline (reference sequence). The CDR3 consists of 14 residues. The germline V and J ends were trimmed by 6 bases and 0 bases, with 15 bases remaining between them. The CDR3 coding sequence is TGCAGTGCCCTGGCGCAGTGGAGCTCCTACGAGCAGTACTTC. Amino acid sequence: CSALAQWSSYEQYF.

The J gene is TRBJ2-2, the V gene TRBV5-1; D remains ambiguous. The germline CDR1 and CDR2 sequences are SGHRS and YFSETQ. The CDR3 is 16 amino acids. The ends were cut back, 0 bases at V and 6 bases at J, with 15 bases in the middle. The CDR3 DNA reads TGCGCCAGCAGCTTGGTAGCAGGCTTAATGGCCGGGGAGCTGTTTTTT. Its protein is CASSLVAGLMAGELFF.

CDR3 DNA: TGTGCCAGCAGCCAAGAGGTAGCGGGGACTCCAAAACAAGAGACCCAGTACTTC. It yields the protein CASSQEVAGTPKQETQYF. The rearrangement joins TRBV3-1 to TRBJ2-5; TRBD2 agrees at 8 bases. The J segment lost 2 bases and the V segment lost 0 bases, leaving 11 bases of the junction unmatched. The length of the CDR3 is 18 residues. CDR1 and CDR2 from the germline V gene are LGHDT and YNNKEL (reference sequence).

The J gene is TRBJ2-3, the V gene TRBV29-1; 7 positions match TRBD2. The CDR3 extends over 12 amino acids. CDR1 is SQVTM, CDR2 ANQGSEA, per germline. J was trimmed by 2 bases and V by 8 bases; bases with no gene match: 4. CDR3 bases: TGCAGCTTGCGGGAGCACACAGATACGCAGTATTTT. Translating it yields CSLREHTDTQYF.

This clonotype appeared a few times. The chain employs TRBV6-1 and TRBJ1-2, with TRBD1 as a possible D gene (5 bases). Trimming shortened V by 4 bases and J by 5 bases, and 17 bases separated the two germline ends. This CDR3 contains 15 residues. Germline CDR1 MNHNS, CDR2 SASEGT. CDR3 region: CASSVRQGISYGYTF. The DNA for the CDR3 is TGTGCCAGCAGTGTCCGGCAGGGAATTAGTTATGGCTACACCTTC.